Sequencing of this T cell receptor beta chain was carried out in a study of T cells in pancreatic ductal adenocarcinoma. Repertoires were generated with immunoSEQ multiplex PCR, while TCRdb's copy carries only in-frame clones and drops some. The sample shows over 85,000 clones, 90% to 95% of them seen only once. No neoadjuvant therapy was given to the selected pancreatic ductal adenocarcinoma patients before their surgery. Deletions cut 10 bases from V and 4 bases from J, with 19 bases between. Germline CDR1 and CDR2: MNHEY and SMNVEV (reference sequence). The CDR3 sequence is 14 residues long. The TCR comes from a human donor with pancreatic ductal adenocarcinoma. Specimen: PBMCs. V gene TRBV27 combines with J gene TRBJ2-5; no reliable D call. Here the CDR3 reads CATKLLIPPETQYF. The CDR3 coding sequence is TGTGCCACCAAACTACTAATACCCCCAGAGACCCAGTACTTC.